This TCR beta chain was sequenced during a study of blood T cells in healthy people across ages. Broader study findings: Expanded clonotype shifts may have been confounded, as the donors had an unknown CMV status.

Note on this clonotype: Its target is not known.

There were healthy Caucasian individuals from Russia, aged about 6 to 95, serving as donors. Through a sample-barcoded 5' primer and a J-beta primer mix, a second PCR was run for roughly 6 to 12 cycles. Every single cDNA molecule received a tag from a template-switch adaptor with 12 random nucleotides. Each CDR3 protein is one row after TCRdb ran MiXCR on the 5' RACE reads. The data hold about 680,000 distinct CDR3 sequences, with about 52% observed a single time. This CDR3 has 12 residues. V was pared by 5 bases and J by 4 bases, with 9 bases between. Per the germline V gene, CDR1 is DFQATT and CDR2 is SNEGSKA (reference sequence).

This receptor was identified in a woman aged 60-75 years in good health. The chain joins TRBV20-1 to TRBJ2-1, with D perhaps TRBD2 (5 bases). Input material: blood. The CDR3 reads CSADGLYNEQFF. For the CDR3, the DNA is TGCAGTGCTGACGGACTGTACAATGAGCAGTTCTTC.